This TCR beta chain was recorded in a study of T cell clonotyping in hematopoietic cell transplantation. Sequencing used immunoSEQ multiplex PCR; TCRdb keeps in-frame clones, though not all of them. The sample shows 65,000 to 75,000 clones, over 90% of them seen only once. As concerns this clone: Its target is unknown.

Study-wide results and limits: Graft donor and pretransplant recipient Inverse Simpson Index values predicted broader posttransplant TCR diversity.

The V end lost 1 base, the J end lost 3 bases, and 13 bases lay between the germline ends. Germline CDR1 SGHRS, CDR2 YFSETQ. The length of the CDR3 is 15 residues. The chain couples TRBV5-1 to TRBJ1-1; D uncertain. The receptor was isolated from a man aged 45-65 years in good health. Some clones in this sample may be carry-over from other donors' samples. Sequenced sample: peripheral blood mononuclear cells. The CDR3 is CASSLQLGPDTEAFF. The CDR3 nucleotides read TGCGCCAGCAGCTTGCAGCTGGGTCCCGACACTGAAGCTTTCTTT.